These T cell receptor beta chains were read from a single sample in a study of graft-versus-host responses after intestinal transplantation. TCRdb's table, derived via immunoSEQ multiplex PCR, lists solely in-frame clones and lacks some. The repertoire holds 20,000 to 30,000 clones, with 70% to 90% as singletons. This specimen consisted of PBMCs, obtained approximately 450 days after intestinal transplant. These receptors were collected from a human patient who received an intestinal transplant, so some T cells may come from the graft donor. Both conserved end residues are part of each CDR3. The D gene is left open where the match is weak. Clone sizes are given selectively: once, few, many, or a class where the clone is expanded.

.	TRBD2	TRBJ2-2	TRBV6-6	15	CASTLAGGITGELFF	TGTGCCAGCACCCTAGCGGGAGGGATTACCGGGGAGCTGTTTTTT
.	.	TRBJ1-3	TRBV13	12	CASSEGGNTIYF	TGTGCCAGCAGCGAAGGGGGAAACACCATATATTTT
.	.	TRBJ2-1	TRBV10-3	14	CAISEGPHSGEQFF	TGTGCCATCAGTGAGGGGCCACATTCGGGTGAGCAGTTCTTC
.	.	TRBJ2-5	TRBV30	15	CAWSGSLARGETQYF	TGTGCCTGGAGTGGGAGTTTAGCAAGGGGAGAGACCCAGTACTTC
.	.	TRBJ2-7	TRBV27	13	CASSLIPGIEQYF	TGTGCCAGCAGTTTAATTCCAGGGATCGAGCAGTACTTC
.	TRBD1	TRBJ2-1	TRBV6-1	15	CASSTPGQGANEQFF	TGTGCCAGCAGTACACCGGGACAGGGGGCCAATGAGCAGTTCTTC
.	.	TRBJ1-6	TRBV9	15	CASSVRGVNNSPLHF	TGTGCCAGCAGCGTACGCGGGGTAAATAATTCACCCCTCCACTTT
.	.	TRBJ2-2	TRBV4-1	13	CASSLTSSGELFF	TGCGCCAGCAGCCTAACTAGCTCCGGGGAGCTGTTTTTT
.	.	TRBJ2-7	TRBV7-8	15	CASSLVVGPDGEQYF	TGTGCCAGCAGCTTAGTTGTGGGGCCCGACGGCGAGCAGTACTTC
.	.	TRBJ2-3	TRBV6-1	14	CASSQQGSTDTQYF	TGTGCCAGCAGCCAACAGGGATCCACAGATACGCAGTATTTT
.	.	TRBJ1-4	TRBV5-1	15	CASSLGTVANEKLFF	TGCGCCAGCAGCTTGGGGACAGTGGCTAATGAAAAACTGTTTTTT
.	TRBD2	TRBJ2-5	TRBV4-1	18	CASSHPAGTSLRQETQYF	TGCGCCAGCAGCCATCCAGCGGGGACTAGTCTGCGCCAAGAGACCCAGTACTTC
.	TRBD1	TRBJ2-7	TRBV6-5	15	CASRRNRGNSYEQYF	TGTGCCAGCAGGCGGAACAGGGGGAACTCCTACGAGCAGTACTTC
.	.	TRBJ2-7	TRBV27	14	CASSLSKTSYEQYF	TGTGCCAGCAGTTTATCAAAGACGTCCTACGAGCAGTACTTC
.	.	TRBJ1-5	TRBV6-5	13	CASSGQRNQPQHF	TGTGCCAGCTCCGGGCAGCGCAATCAGCCCCAGCATTTT
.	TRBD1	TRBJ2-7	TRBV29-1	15	CSVSVGTGGAYEQYF	TGCAGCGTTTCTGTAGGGACAGGGGGGGCCTACGAGCAGTACTTC
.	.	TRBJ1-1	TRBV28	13	CASNGAGRTEAFF	TGTGCCAGCAACGGGGCGGGTAGGACTGAAGCTTTCTTT
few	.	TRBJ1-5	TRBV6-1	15	CASTGGRWGNQPQHF	TGTGCCAGCACCGGAGGGAGATGGGGCAATCAGCCCCAGCATTTT
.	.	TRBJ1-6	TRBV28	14	CASSPPGVASPLHF	TGTGCCAGCAGTCCCCCAGGGGTAGCTTCACCCCTCCACTTT
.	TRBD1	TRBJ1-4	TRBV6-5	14	CASRSGGKGEKLFF	TGTGCCAGTAGGTCAGGGGGTAAGGGTGAAAAACTGTTTTTT
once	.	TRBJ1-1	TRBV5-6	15	CASSLDPTAPTEAFF	TGTGCCAGCAGCTTGGACCCGACGGCCCCGACTGAAGCTTTCTTT
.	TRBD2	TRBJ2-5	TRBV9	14	CASSSSTSMETQYF	TGTGCCAGCAGCTCATCGACTAGCATGGAGACCCAGTACTTC
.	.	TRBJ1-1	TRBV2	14	CASSDYWGRTEAFF	TGTGCCAGCAGTGATTATTGGGGGCGGACTGAAGCTTTCTTT
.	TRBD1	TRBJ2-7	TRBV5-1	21	CASPSMTGTGRREWDHYEQYF	TGCGCCAGCCCAAGCATGACCGGGACAGGGAGACGGGAGTGGGACCACTACGAGCAGTACTTC